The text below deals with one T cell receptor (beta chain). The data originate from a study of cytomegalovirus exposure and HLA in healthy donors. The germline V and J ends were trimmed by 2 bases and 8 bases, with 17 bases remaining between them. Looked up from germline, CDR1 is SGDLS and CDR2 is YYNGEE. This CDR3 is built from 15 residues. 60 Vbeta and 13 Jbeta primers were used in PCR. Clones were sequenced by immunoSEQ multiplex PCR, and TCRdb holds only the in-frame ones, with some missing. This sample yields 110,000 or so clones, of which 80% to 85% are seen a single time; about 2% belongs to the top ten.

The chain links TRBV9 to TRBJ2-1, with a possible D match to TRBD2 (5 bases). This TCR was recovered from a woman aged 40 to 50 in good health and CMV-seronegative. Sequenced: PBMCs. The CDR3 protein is CASSVYGVKGDEQFF. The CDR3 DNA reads TGTGCCAGCAGCGTTTACGGGGTGAAAGGCGATGAGCAGTTCTTC.